These 9 T cell receptor beta chains were all obtained from the same sample, sequenced in a study of blood T cell repertoires in COVID-19. Using immunoSEQ multiplex PCR, the repertoire was profiled, and TCRdb retains in-frame clones only, with some absent. The data contain 160,000 or so clones, 84% of them singletons. The specimen sequenced was PBMCs or T cells enriched from blood (not recorded which). These receptors were obtained from a woman aged 45-65 years who had recovered from COVID-19.

The gene calls are TRBV19 and TRBJ1-3; D perhaps matches TRBD1 (5 bases). The length of the CDR3 is 15 residues. The V end lost 6 bases, the J end lost 2 bases, and 14 bases lay between the germline ends. Germline values: CDR1 LNHDA, CDR2 SQIVND (reference sequence). The DNA of the CDR3 is TGTGCCAGTAGACACATGACAGCAGCTGGAAACACCATATATTTT. It yields the protein CASRHMTAAGNTIYF.

The V gene is TRBV19, the J gene TRBJ2-7; 10 bases agree with TRBD1. Germline assignment: CDR1 LNHDA and CDR2 SQIVND (reference sequence). This CDR3 is built from 14 residues. The V segment lost 6 bases and the J segment 5 bases; nucleotides outside the gene matches: 7. CDR3 sequence: CASSRQGARHEQYF. Here the CDR3 DNA reads TGTGCCAGTAGCCGACAGGGGGCTAGGCACGAGCAGTACTTC.

The chain carries TRBV7-9 and TRBJ1-2; weak D call: TRBD1 (5 bases). The CDR3 sequence is 13 residues long. V lost 0 bases and J 8 bases, leaving 10 bases between the germline ends. The germline CDR1 and CDR2 sequences are SEHNR and FQNEAQ (reference sequence). The CDR3 DNA is TGTGCCAGCAGCTTAGCGTCCCAGGGAGGCTACACCTTC. Translating gives CASSLASQGGYTF.

The chain has TRBV7-2 and TRBJ2-7; tentative D call: TRBD2 (5 bases). This CDR3 comprises 11 residues. Trimming took off 5 bases at V and 4 bases at J, with 6 bases between the two ends. CDR1 SGHTA and CDR2 FQGNSA come from the germline V gene. The CDR3 DNA sequence: TGTGCCAGCAGCCAGCGGTACGAGCAGTACTTC. Protein sequence: CASSQRYEQYF.

This chain uses TRBV25-1 with TRBJ1-5; D gene uncertain. The CDR3 runs to 13 residues. Germline CDR1 is MGHDK and CDR2 is SYGVNS. V dropped 6 bases and J dropped 5 bases, with 11 bases sitting between them. The CDR3 here is CASSGLRDQPQHF. The CDR3 DNA is TGTGCCAGCAGCGGACTCCGGGATCAGCCCCAGCATTTT. The entire variable domain, with the rest obtained from reference TRBV25-1 and TRBJ1-5, is as follows: EADIYQTPRYLVIGTGKKITLECSQTMGHDKMYWYQQDPGMELHLIHYSYGVNSTEKGDLSSESTVSRIRTEHFPLTLESARPSHTSQYLCASSGLRDQPQHFGDGTRLSIL.

Notes on this clone: This sample also contains other DNA sequences that code for the same CDR3. This chain uses TRBV5-4 with TRBJ1-1; D call uncertain. The CDR3 totals 13 residues. V was cut by 2 bases and J by 1 base, with 6 bases left in between. The V gene's germline CDR1 is SGHNT and CDR2 YYREEE (reference sequence). CDR3 bases: TGTGCCAGCAGCTTACAACCGAACACTGAAGCTTTCTTT. It codes for CASSLQPNTEAFF.

The V and J genes are TRBV7-2 and TRBJ2-3; 8 bases align to TRBD2. The CDR3 sequence is 15 residues long. Germline values: CDR1 SGHTA, CDR2 FQGNSA. V dropped 0 bases and J dropped 5; count of bases not matched to a gene: 4. The CDR3 coding sequence is TGTGCCAGCAGCTTAGCCGGGGGGGGTGGAGATACGCAGTATTTT. Its protein product is CASSLAGGGGDTQYF.

The chain uses TRBV19 and TRBJ2-3; D may be TRBD2 (6 bases). Between the trimmed V and J ends, which lost 3 bases and 1 base, there was a span of 8 bases. Germline lookup yields CDR1 LNHDA and CDR2 SQIVND (reference sequence). This CDR3 has 14 residues. The CDR3 region has the DNA TGTGCCAGTAGTATGGGACTGCGCACAGATACGCAGTATTTT. This encodes CASSMGLRTDTQYF. The whole variable domain, filled in from reference TRBV19 and TRBJ2-3, reads DGGITQSPKYLFRKEGQNVTLSCEQNLNHDAMYWYRQDPGQGLRLIYYSQIVNDFQKGDIAEGYSVSREKKESFPLTVTSAQKNPTAFYLCASSMGLRTDTQYFGPGTRLTVL.

The chain has TRBV11-2 and TRBJ2-3; D remains unclear. The ends were cut back, 3 bases at V and 5 bases at J, with 3 bases in the middle. The CDR3 is made up of 11 amino acids. CDR1 and CDR2 (germline): SGHAT, FQNNGV. CDR3 sequence: CASSFRDTQYF. DNA for the CDR3: TGTGCCAGCAGCTTCAGAGATACGCAGTATTTT.